This passage covers 15 T cell receptor beta chains from one sample sequenced in a study of early T cells in non-severe SARS-CoV-2 infection. Via MiXCR, TCRdb re-called the 5' RACE reads, giving one row per CDR3 protein. The sample includes tens of thousands of distinct CDR3 sequences, approximately 5.9% of them seen just once. Sequencing was performed on whole blood, taken at baseline. The receptors here all came from an adult who was a healthcare worker with PCR-confirmed SARS-CoV-2 infection or an uninfected control (not recorded which).

This clonotype was recorded at least ten times. This chain links TRBV14 with TRBJ2-1, with 7 bases aligning to TRBD1. The CDR3 is 19 amino acids. Looked up from germline, CDR1 is SGHDN and CDR2 is FVKESK. J lost 7 bases, V lost 3 bases, and 21 bases had no gene match. In nucleotides, the CDR3 is TGTGCCAGCAGCCACCTCAACAGGGGTAGATACGGTGATTGGAATGAGCAGTTCTTC. It specifies CASSHLNRGRYGDWNEQFF. Full variable domain (outside the CDR3, taken from reference TRBV14 and TRBJ2-1): EAGVTQFPSHSVIEKGQTVTLRCDPISGHDNLYWYRRVMGKEIKFLLHFVKESKQDESGMPNNRFLAERTGGTYSTLKVQPAELEDSGVYFCASSHLNRGRYGDWNEQFFGPGTRLTVL.

This clonotype was counted a few times. CDR3 sequence reads: CASSPGTSTEQYF. The CDR3 DNA reads TGTGCCAGCAGCCCTGGGACTAGTACTGAGCAGTACTTC. The rearrangement links TRBV7-3 to TRBJ2-7; 8 bases map to TRBD2. With 5 bases clipped from V and 7 bases from J, the junction kept 7 bases outside the gene matches. This CDR3 is built from 13 residues. Germline assignment: CDR1 SGHTA and CDR2 FQGTGA.

This clonotype occurred a few times. This chain joins TRBV7-9 and TRBJ2-3; D is undetermined. The CDR3 has 15 amino acids. V gave up 5 bases and J gave up 6 bases, with 18 bases separating them. Germline V gene data show CDR1 as SEHNR and CDR2 as FQNEAQ (reference sequence). The CDR3 loop reads CASSPPGDWDDTQYF. CDR3 DNA sequence: TGTGCCAGCAGCCCACCCGGAGACTGGGATGATACGCAGTATTTT.

This clonotype was seen a few times. The rearrangement uses TRBV11-3 and TRBJ1-1, with TRBD1 matching over 7 bases. This CDR3 has 14 amino acids. The V gene end was trimmed by 6 bases and the J gene end by 7 bases; junction bases not matched to a gene: 11. Germline assignment: CDR1 SGHNT and CDR2 YENEEA. The CDR3 protein is CASRWGDRAGEAFF. The DNA for the CDR3 is TGTGCCAGCAGGTGGGGTGACAGGGCGGGTGAAGCTTTCTTT.

This clonotype has at least ten counts. The J gene is TRBJ1-6, the V gene TRBV28; no clear D gene. The CDR3 is made up of 14 amino acids. The V end lost 7 bases, the J end lost 0 bases, and 7 bases lay between the germline ends. Germline lookup yields CDR1 MDHEN and CDR2 SYDVKM. CDR3 residues: CASNGLSYNSPLHF. The CDR3 coding sequence is TGTGCCAGCAACGGCCTCTCCTATAATTCACCCCTCCACTTT.

J is TRBJ1-1 and V is TRBV29-1; 7 bases are shared with TRBD1. Looked up from germline, CDR1 is SQVTM and CDR2 is ANQGSEA. V lost 6 bases to trimming and J lost 1 base; unmatched junction nucleotides: 8. The CDR3 spans 14 residues. This CDR3 reads CSVIQTGSNTEAFF. CDR3 nucleotide sequence: TGCAGCGTAATACAGACAGGGTCGAACACTGAAGCTTTCTTT.

This clonotype was observed at least ten times. This chain connects TRBV7-2 to TRBJ2-1; TRBD2 matches at 12 bases. This CDR3 is 14 amino acids long. In germline, CDR1 is SGHTA, CDR2 FQGNSA. With 5 bases clipped from V and 12 bases from J, the junction kept 8 bases outside the gene matches. In DNA form, the CDR3 reads TGTGCCAGCAGCACCGGGACTAGCGGGTCGGTGCAGTTCTTC. It is translated as CASSTGTSGSVQFF. The full variable domain, with the rest looked up from reference TRBV7-2 and TRBJ2-1, is GAGVSQSPSNKVTEKGKDVELRCDPISGHTALYWYRQSLGQGLEFLIYFQGNSAPDKSGLPSDRFSAERTGGSVSTLTIQRTQQEDSAVYLCASSTGTSGSVQFFGPGTRLTVL.

About this clonotype itself: A read error may account for a junction end that differs from germline. The V call is TRBV25-1, the J call TRBJ2-5; TRBD1 aligns across 9 bases. The CDR3 contains 17 residues. From germline, CDR1 is MGHDK and CDR2 SYGVNS. In DNA form, the CDR3 reads TGTGTCAGCAGTGACCCAAGTCCACAGGGGGCCCAAGAGACCCAGTACTTC. Translation gives CVSSDPSPQGAQETQYF.

This clonotype was observed at least ten times. The CDR3 DNA is TGTGCCTGGAGTAGCTACAGTACAGTCTATAATTCACCCCTCCACTTT. It codes for CAWSSYSTVYNSPLHF. This chain uses TRBV30 with TRBJ1-6; no clear D. Per the germline V gene, CDR1 is GTSNPN and CDR2 is SVGIG (reference sequence). CDR3 length: 16 residues. V gave up 2 bases and J gave up 3 bases, with 14 bases separating them.

The chain couples TRBV3-1 to TRBJ2-5; D is unresolved. Germline lookup yields CDR1 LGHDT and CDR2 YNNKEL (reference sequence). The V end lost 3 bases, the J end lost 5 bases, and 16 bases lay between the germline ends. The length of the CDR3 is 15 residues. CDR3 in DNA: TGTGCCAGCAGCCAGTTCCTTACCACTCGGGAGACCCAGTACTTC. Protein: CASSQFLTTRETQYF.

At least ten counts were recorded for this clonotype. The chain couples TRBV20-1 to TRBJ2-3, with D possibly being TRBD2 (6 bases). The CDR3 is 14 residues long. V dropped 6 bases and J dropped 0 bases, with 13 bases sitting between them. CDR1 and CDR2 from the germline V gene are DFQATT and SNEGSKA (reference sequence). The CDR3, as DNA: TGCAGTGCCCACCGGGACTCTAGCACAGATACGCAGTATTTT. Encoded protein: CSAHRDSSTDTQYF.

This clonotype was seen many times. The V and J genes are TRBV20-1 and TRBJ2-5; 7 bases are shared with TRBD2. The CDR3 consists of 12 residues. Per germline, CDR1 DFQATT and CDR2 SNEGSKA (reference sequence). The junction had 5 bases not matched to a gene; V was cut back by 5 bases and J by 5 bases. The DNA for the CDR3 is TGCAGTGCTGGGAGGGAGGGCGAGACCCAGTACTTC. It is translated as CSAGREGETQYF.

In this sample, this clonotype turned up a few times. The chain has TRBV27 and TRBJ2-7; 8 nucleotides align to TRBD2. The CDR3 totals 16 residues. J was trimmed by 0 bases and V by 9 bases; bases with no gene match: 13. Germline V lookup: CDR1 MNHEY, CDR2 SMNVEV (reference sequence). CDR3 in DNA: TGTGCCAGTTCTGAGTTGATGGGGACTAGCTCCTACGAGCAGTACTTC. Amino acid sequence: CASSELMGTSSYEQYF.

This clonotype has a handful of counts. V and J are TRBV14 and TRBJ2-3; D uncertain. Looked up from germline, CDR1 is SGHDN and CDR2 is FVKESK. V lost 2 bases and J 2 bases, leaving 11 bases between the germline ends. This CDR3 comprises 15 residues. The CDR3 loop is CASSQRQSHTDTQYF. CDR3 DNA: TGTGCCAGCAGCCAACGCCAGTCCCACACAGATACGCAGTATTTT. Based on the CDR3 plus reference TRBV14 and TRBJ2-3, the full variable domain is EAGVTQFPSHSVIEKGQTVTLRCDPISGHDNLYWYRRVMGKEIKFLLHFVKESKQDESGMPNNRFLAERTGGTYSTLKVQPAELEDSGVYFCASSQRQSHTDTQYFGPGTRLTVL.

On this clonotype: A junction boundary mismatches the germline segment, possibly from a read error. The chain employs TRBV5-1 and TRBJ2-5, with 10 bases fitting TRBD2. The CDR3 is 14 residues long. Germline CDR1 and CDR2: SGHRS and YFSETQ. The CDR3 nucleotides read TGCGCCAGCAGCTTCTTACTAGCGGGACAACAGGCGGACTTC. Protein sequence: CASSFLLAGQQADF.